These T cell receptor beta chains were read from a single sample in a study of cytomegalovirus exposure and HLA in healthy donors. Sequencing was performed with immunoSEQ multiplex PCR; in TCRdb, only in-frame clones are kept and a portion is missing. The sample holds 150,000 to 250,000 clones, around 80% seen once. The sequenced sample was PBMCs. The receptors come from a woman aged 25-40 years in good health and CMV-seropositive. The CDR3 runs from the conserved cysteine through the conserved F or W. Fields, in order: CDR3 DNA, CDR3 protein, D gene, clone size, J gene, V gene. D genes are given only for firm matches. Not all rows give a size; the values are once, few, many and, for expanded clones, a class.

TGTGCCAGCAGTTTAGCGGGAGGGCGCGACGAGCAGTACTTC	CASSLAGGRDEQYF	TRBD2	-	TRBJ2-7	TRBV6-5
TGTGCCAGCAGTGGGGGGCTCGACTATGGCTACACCTTC	CASSGGLDYGYTF	-	-	TRBJ1-2	TRBV6-1
TGTGCCAGCACCAACACCATGAGACAGGAGGAAGGGACTGAAGCTTTCTTT	CASTNTMRQEEGTEAFF	-	-	TRBJ1-1	TRBV6-8
TGTGCCAGCAGCCCCGGCGGCGCGGGATACGAGCAGTACTTC	CASSPGGAGYEQYF	-	-	TRBJ2-7	TRBV9
TGTGCCCGGACTAGCGGGAGCACAGATACGCAGTATTTT	CARTSGSTDTQYF	TRBD2	once	TRBJ2-3	TRBV30
TGTGCCAGCAATTCAGGGGGACAAGGCTACACCTTC	CASNSGGQGYTF	TRBD1	-	TRBJ1-2	TRBV27
TGTGCCAGCAGCGCACTCGGGACAGGGGGTACTGAAGCTTTCTTT	CASSALGTGGTEAFF	TRBD1	-	TRBJ1-1	TRBV9
TGCGCCAGCAGCTGGGGACAGGGGAACACTGAAGCTTTCTTT	CASSWGQGNTEAFF	TRBD1	-	TRBJ1-1	TRBV5-1
TGTGCCAGTAGCCACGCCATGCAGGGGGTAATTGGCACAGATACGCAGTATTTT	CASSHAMQGVIGTDTQYF	TRBD1	-	TRBJ2-3	TRBV19
TGTGCCAGCAGTTTTTACCGAGAATCCTACAATGAGCAGTTCTTC	CASSFYRESYNEQFF	-	few	TRBJ2-1	TRBV2
TGTGCCAGCAGCGTTTCACCGGGACAGGGCTACGAGCAGTACTTC	CASSVSPGQGYEQYF	TRBD1	-	TRBJ2-7	TRBV7-8
TGTGCCACCCTCCCAACGGGGAATTCAGATACGCAGTATTTT	CATLPTGNSDTQYF	-	-	TRBJ2-3	TRBV6-5
TGCAGCGTTTCAGGGTTGGTGAACACTGAAGCTTTCTTT	CSVSGLVNTEAFF	-	-	TRBJ1-1	TRBV29-1
TGTGCCAGCAGCTTGCCGGGAGAGACCCAGTACTTC	CASSLPGETQYF	-	-	TRBJ2-5	TRBV5-4
TGTGCCAGCAGCTTAGGCGGGACTAGCACCTTTGGATACGAGCAGTACTTC	CASSLGGTSTFGYEQYF	TRBD2	once	TRBJ2-7	TRBV7-8
TGCGCCAGCAGCCAAGAAAAGGGAGGGGCTGCCAACTATGGCTACACCTTC	CASSQEKGGAANYGYTF	-	-	TRBJ1-2	TRBV4-1